What follows are 9 T cell receptor beta chains derived from one specimen sequenced in a study of metastatic and nonmetastatic thyroid tumors. Every patient was untreated before thyroid surgery. TCRdb re-clonotyped the PCR reads through MiXCR. The data hold several thousand clones, with about 14% observed a single time. Sequencing was done on a sample of blood. All receptors derive from a female donor with papillary thyroid cancer or a benign thyroid nodule (not recorded which). Some clones in this sample may be carry-over from other donors' samples.

This clone is medium-sized in the sample. V is TRBV6-4 and J is TRBJ1-5; 7 bases match TRBD1. Germline trimming cut 9 bases from V and 7 bases from J; bases unmatched to any gene: 9. Germline CDR1 MRHNA, CDR2 SNTAGT. This CDR3 has 13 amino acids. CDR3 nucleotide sequence: TGTGCCAGGAAACAGGGGAGTGACCAGCCCCAGCATTTT. The encoded protein is CARKQGSDQPQHF.

This clone appeared a few times. An end of the junction does not agree with germline; a read error may underlie this. The CDR3: CASSQDKF. The CDR3 nucleotides are TGCGCCAGCAGCCAAGATAAGTTC. V is TRBV4-1 and J is TRBJ2-1; no firm D call. The germline V gene has CDR1 MGHRA and CDR2 YSYEKL. The CDR3 sequence is 8 residues long.

Relative to its sample, this clone is medium-sized. The CDR3 here is CASRSSEGGNYGYTF. For the CDR3, the DNA is TGTGCCAGTAGATCCTCAGAGGGCGGGAACTATGGCTACACCTTC. V and J are TRBV19 and TRBJ1-2; no clear D. The CDR3 is 15 amino acids. Germline V gene sequence: CDR1 LNHDA, CDR2 SQIVND (reference sequence). The ends were cut back, 6 bases at V and 2 bases at J, with 16 bases in the middle.

The gene calls are TRBV6-1 and TRBJ1-1, with D hard to call. The CDR3 has 13 residues. CDR1 and CDR2 from the germline V gene are MNHNS and SASEGT. Deletions cut 5 bases from V and 1 base from J, with 8 bases between. The chain's CDR3 is CASSIAENTEAFF. The CDR3, as DNA: TGTGCCAGCAGTATTGCTGAGAACACTGAAGCTTTCTTT.

Notes on this clone: One end of the junction is discordant with germline, which a read error may explain. This CDR3 is also generated by other DNA sequences in the sample. The chain recombines TRBV20-1 with TRBJ2-5, with 16 bases that match TRBD2. Germline V gives CDR1 DFQATT, CDR2 SNEGSKA (reference sequence). CDR3 length equals 17 residues. CDR3 amino acids: CSVRRGLAGGLGETQYF. The CDR3 nucleotides read TGCAGTGTTAGACGGGGACTAGCGGGAGGGCTAGGAGAGACCCAGTACTTC.

This chain joins TRBV6-1 and TRBJ1-1; unclear D gene. V was clipped by 4 bases and J by 8 bases, with 8 bases between them. The CDR3 consists of 11 residues. Germline V CDR1 and CDR2: MNHNS, SASEGT. CDR3 protein: CASSGGGEAFF. CDR3 bases: TGTGCCAGCAGTGGCGGCGGAGAAGCTTTCTTT.

This clone occurred many times. This chain joins TRBV6-1 and TRBJ2-3; D is ambiguous. Per the germline V gene, CDR1 is MNHNS and CDR2 is SASEGT. There are 16 residues in the CDR3. Trimming removed 8 bases from V and 0 bases from J, with 18 bases in between. CDR3 sequence (DNA): TGTGCCAGCTCCATGGAGTCTGGCGCTAGCACAGATACGCAGTATTTT. It encodes CASSMESGASTDTQYF.

This clone showed up many times. V gene TRBV18 combines with J gene TRBJ1-4; unclear D gene. The CDR3 is 13 residues long. From germline, CDR1 is KGHSH and CDR2 LQKENI. V was trimmed by 8 bases and J by 1 base, leaving 8 bases between them. The CDR3 coding sequence is TGTGCCAGCGCAGGAGGAACTAATGAAAAACTGTTTTTT. Protein product: CASAGGTNEKLFF.

This clone turned up a few times. The chain combines TRBV2 with TRBJ2-5, with 10 bases matching TRBD1. This CDR3 has 13 residues. The germline gives CDR1 SNHLY, CDR2 FYNNEI. V was pared by 9 bases and J by 5 bases, with 6 bases of the junction left unmatched. The chain's CDR3 is CASGRDRGETQYF. In DNA form, the CDR3 reads TGTGCCAGTGGACGGGACAGGGGTGAGACCCAGTACTTC. The variable domain in full, completed from reference TRBV2 and TRBJ2-5, reads EPEVTQTPSHQVTQMGQEVILRCVPISNHLYFYWYRQILGQKVEFLVSFYNNEISEKSEIFDDQFSVERPDGSNFTLKIRSTKLEDSAMYFCASGRDRGETQYFGPGTRLLVL.